These 28 T cell receptor beta chains came from one sample sequenced in a study of T cell changes during pregnancy in multiple sclerosis. The method was immunoSEQ multiplex PCR; TCRdb's version includes in-frame clones alone and lacks a portion of them. The sample contains more than 80,000 clones, roughly nine tenths of which appear only once. Sequences were derived from peripheral blood, sampled in the first trimester of pregnancy. The source is a female donor with multiple sclerosis, enrolled in a pregnancy study.

V is TRBV5-4 and J is TRBJ2-5, with a possible D match to TRBD2 (7 bases). V dropped 4 bases and J dropped 4 bases, with 17 bases sitting between them. Looked up from germline, CDR1 is SGHNT and CDR2 is YYREEE (reference sequence). This CDR3 is 15 amino acids long. The CDR3 DNA is TGTGCCAGCAGCGGGGGCGGGAGTCAATCAGAGACCCAGTACTTC. Translating it yields CASSGGGSQSETQYF. The whole variable domain, remainder taken from reference TRBV5-4 and TRBJ2-5, is ETGVTQSPTHLIKTRGQQVTLRCSSQSGHNTVSWYQQALGQGPQFIFQYYREEENGRGNFPPRFSGLQFPNYSSELNVNALELDDSALYLCASSGGGSQSETQYFGPGTRLLVL.

The chain combines TRBV9 with TRBJ1-4, with TRBD1 matching over 7 bases. CDR1 and CDR2 from the germline V gene are SGDLS and YYNGEE. The CDR3 spans 15 residues. V dropped 4 bases and J dropped 3; count of bases not matched to a gene: 6. CDR3 protein: CASSLHRGANEKLFF. The CDR3 nucleotides are TGTGCCAGCAGCCTCCACAGGGGTGCTAATGAAAAACTGTTTTTT.

This clone appeared a single time. J is TRBJ1-2 and V is TRBV10-1; D is undetermined. CDR1 WNHNN and CDR2 SYGVQD come from the germline V gene (reference sequence). The CDR3 has 14 amino acids. V lost 8 bases, J lost 0 bases, and 13 bases lay in between. The CDR3 is CASPPRVSNYGYTF. CDR3 DNA: TGCGCCAGCCCTCCACGAGTTTCTAACTATGGCTACACCTTC.

CDR3 amino acids: CASSPPVRGLETQYF. The CDR3 DNA sequence: TGTGCCAGCTCACCACCGGTTCGAGGGTTGGAGACCCAGTACTTC. This chain uses TRBV18 with TRBJ2-5, with D possibly TRBD2 on 5 matching bases. V dropped 0 bases and J dropped 5 bases, with 13 bases sitting between them. CDR1 KGHSH and CDR2 LQKENI come from the germline V gene. The CDR3 runs to 15 residues.

J is TRBJ2-5 and V is TRBV9; 9 positions match TRBD1. The CDR3 totals 16 residues. Trimming removed 3 bases from V and 5 bases from J; junction bases left unmatched: 11. Germline assignment: CDR1 SGDLS and CDR2 YYNGEE. This CDR3 reads CASSEPEQGAIETQYF. DNA of the CDR3: TGTGCCAGCAGCGAGCCGGAACAGGGGGCGATCGAGACCCAGTACTTC.

The chain uses TRBV10-3 and TRBJ1-2; the match to TRBD1 covers 9 bases. This CDR3 has 13 amino acids. Germline CDR1 reads ENHRY; CDR2 reads SYGVKD. The junction had 3 bases not matched to a gene; V was cut back by 3 bases and J by 7 bases. CDR3: CAISDHRGPGYTF. The CDR3 nucleotides are TGTGCCATCAGTGATCACAGGGGGCCTGGCTACACCTTC.

This chain connects TRBV15 to TRBJ2-1; D might be TRBD2 (5 bases). The CDR3 length is 14 residues. V gave up 0 bases and J gave up 3 bases, with 6 bases separating them. Germline CDR1 is LNHNV and CDR2 is YYDKDF (reference sequence). In nucleotides, the CDR3 is TGTGCCACCAGCAGAGATACTAGCTACAATGAGCAGTTCTTC. It yields the protein CATSRDTSYNEQFF.

This chain connects TRBV7-9 to TRBJ2-5, with D uncertain. This CDR3 is 16 amino acids long. Deletions cut 4 bases from V and 2 bases from J, with 17 bases between. Germline V gives CDR1 SEHNR, CDR2 FQNEAQ (reference sequence). CDR3 bases: TGTGCCAGCAGCTCCCAAAGTTTGGGCTTACAAGAGACCCAGTACTTC. Its translation is CASSSQSLGLQETQYF.

The J gene is TRBJ1-3, the V gene TRBV5-5; 7 nucleotides line up with TRBD1. The CDR3 runs to 15 residues. From germline, CDR1 is SGHKS and CDR2 YYEKEE (reference sequence). V dropped 4 bases and J dropped 7; count of bases not matched to a gene: 11. CDR3 in DNA: TGTGCCAGCAGCACGGACAGGCTTAAACACAACACCATATATTTT. Protein sequence: CASSTDRLKHNTIYF.

CDR3 amino acids: CAWSIGETQYF. CDR3 in DNA: TGTGCCTGGAGTATCGGTGAGACCCAGTACTTC. V usage is TRBV30 and J usage is TRBJ2-5; no clear D. The CDR3 has 11 amino acids. Germline V gives CDR1 GTSNPN, CDR2 SVGIG (reference sequence). The germline V and J ends were trimmed by 2 bases and 5 bases, with 6 bases remaining between them.

This clone was observed a single time. The V gene is TRBV5-6, the J gene TRBJ2-7; 7 bases agree with TRBD2. CDR3 length equals 15 residues. Germline CDR1 reads SGHDT; CDR2 reads YYEEEE. With V trimmed by 0 bases and J by 8 bases, 11 bases remained unmatched. CDR3 amino acids: CASSLGFGLETQQYF. As DNA, the CDR3 is TGTGCCAGCAGCTTGGGGTTCGGACTAGAAACGCAGCAGTACTTC.

This chain uses TRBV5-8 with TRBJ1-2; 7 nucleotides line up with TRBD1. V was clipped by 2 bases and J by 0 bases; unmatched bases: 7. Germline CDR1 reads SGHTS; CDR2 reads YDEGEE. This CDR3 contains 16 residues. CDR3 DNA: TGTGCCAGCAGCTTACCCTCGGGACAGACTAACTATGGCTACACCTTC. This gives the protein CASSLPSGQTNYGYTF. The whole variable domain, remainder taken from reference TRBV5-8 and TRBJ1-2, is EAGVTQSPTHLIKTRGQQATLRCSPISGHTSVYWYQQALGLGLQFLLWYDEGEERNRGNFPPRFSGRQFPNYSSELNVNALELEDSALYLCASSLPSGQTNYGYTFGSGTRLTVV.

The V call is TRBV6-5, the J call TRBJ2-7; D remains unclear. CDR3 length: 14 residues. V was shortened by 2 bases and J by 2 bases, with 10 bases between the two germline ends. CDR1 is MNHEY and CDR2 is SVGAGI in the germline V gene. CDR3 loop: CASSYDGQTYEQYF. The CDR3 nucleotides read TGTGCCAGCAGTTACGATGGGCAAACCTACGAGCAGTACTTC.

The chain employs TRBV28 and TRBJ2-5; weak D call: TRBD2 (6 bases). CDR3 length: 21 amino acids. Germline CDR1 MDHEN, CDR2 SYDVKM. CDR3 DNA: TGTGCGGTGGAGGGTCATCTAACAACCCACCCGGACATCGAGTCCCAAGAGACCCAGTACTTC. Translating it yields CAVEGHLTTHPDIESQETQYF.

This clone was seen just once. The V call is TRBV29-1, the J call TRBJ1-2, with TRBD1 identical over 7 bases. The ends lost 2 bases at V and 2 bases at J; junction bases unmatched: 5. CDR3 length: 14 residues. Germline CDR1 is SQVTM and CDR2 is ANQGSEA. This CDR3 reads CSVEPLGQNYGYTF. In DNA form, the CDR3 reads TGCAGCGTTGAACCCTTGGGACAGAACTATGGCTACACCTTC.

The chain has TRBV5-6 and TRBJ1-4, with 9 bases fitting TRBD1. Trimming took 2 bases from V and 8 from J; bases not matched to a gene: 7. Germline lookup yields CDR1 SGHDT and CDR2 YYEEEE. The CDR3 runs to 15 residues. Written as DNA, the CDR3 is TGTGCCAGCAGCTTCGGGGGACAGGGAGACGAAAAACTGTTTTTT. As protein: CASSFGGQGDEKLFF.

V gene TRBV7-8 combines with J gene TRBJ2-3; 8 bases agree with TRBD2. The length of the CDR3 is 13 residues. CDR1 is SGHVS and CDR2 is FQNEAQ in the germline V gene. The ends lost 10 bases at V and 2 bases at J; junction bases unmatched: 5. CDR3 in DNA: TGTGCCACACAGCGGGAGTCCACAGATACGCAGTATTTT. This sequence encodes CATQRESTDTQYF. Combining the CDR3 with reference TRBV7-8 and TRBJ2-3 gives the whole variable domain GAGVSQSPRYKVAKRGQDVALRCDPISGHVSLFWYQQALGQGPEFLTYFQNEAQLDKSGLPSDRFFAERPEGSVSTLKIQRTQQEDSAVYLCATQRESTDTQYFGPGTRLTVL.

The CDR3 loop reads CASSVGLNQPQHF. Here the CDR3 DNA reads TGTGCCAGCTCGGTGGGACTTAATCAGCCCCAGCATTTT. The rearrangement joins TRBV6-5 to TRBJ1-5; D is possibly TRBD1 (5 bases). The CDR3 has 13 amino acids. The V end was cut by 8 bases, the J end by 4 bases, with 12 bases between. Germline V CDR1 and CDR2: MNHEY, SVGAGI.

The chain is built from TRBV6-8 and TRBJ2-7, with D maybe TRBD1 (6 bases). Trimming cost V 4 bases and J 1 base, with 11 bases left between them. CDR1 and CDR2 (germline): MNHGY, SAAAGT. The CDR3 extends over 14 amino acids. The CDR3 reads CASSCHRVSYEQYF. The DNA for the CDR3 is TGTGCCAGCAGTTGCCACAGGGTTTCCTACGAGCAGTACTTC.

The chain joins TRBV19 to TRBJ1-2, with 7 bases identical to TRBD1. Losses at the gene ends were 5 bases for V and 0 bases for J; bases not matched to a gene: 12. This CDR3 contains 17 residues. CDR1 and CDR2 from the germline V gene are LNHDA and SQIVND (reference sequence). CDR3 protein: CASSPLTGVRANYGYTF. CDR3 DNA: TGTGCCAGTAGTCCTCTTACAGGGGTAAGGGCTAACTATGGCTACACCTTC.

The V gene is TRBV2, the J gene TRBJ2-1, with D perhaps matching TRBD1 (6 bases). The germline CDR1 and CDR2 sequences are SNHLY and FYNNEI. The CDR3 runs to 14 residues. V was shortened by 5 bases and J by 8 bases, with 16 bases between the two germline ends. This CDR3 reads CASSWDGKGDEQFF. Here the CDR3 DNA reads TGTGCCAGCAGTTGGGACGGGAAGGGGGATGAGCAGTTCTTC.

The genes are TRBV4-1 and TRBJ1-1; perhaps TRBD1 as D (6 bases). The germline V gene has CDR1 MGHRA and CDR2 YSYEKL. Trimming stripped 4 bases from V and 5 bases from J, with 8 bases between. There are 12 residues in the CDR3. The DNA of the CDR3 is TGCGCCAGCAGCCTCAGGGGTACTGAAGCTTTCTTT. Residues: CASSLRGTEAFF.

The chain combines TRBV5-4 with TRBJ2-2, with a tentative D call TRBD2 (5 bases). The CDR3 extends over 14 amino acids. V dropped 0 bases and J dropped 4 bases, with 7 bases sitting between them. Germline CDR1 is SGHNT and CDR2 is YYREEE (reference sequence). The CDR3 here is CASSLGSATGELFF. The CDR3 DNA sequence: TGTGCCAGCAGCTTGGGTAGCGCCACCGGGGAGCTGTTTTTT.

This clone appeared a few times. This chain links TRBV14 with TRBJ2-7; 7 positions agree with TRBD2. The CDR3 loop spans 16 amino acids. The junction had 11 bases not matched to a gene; V was cut back by 4 bases and J by 2 bases. CDR1 and CDR2 (germline): SGHDN, FVKESK. This CDR3 reads CASSPSGGRTAYEQYF. CDR3 bases: TGTGCCAGCAGCCCTTCGGGCGGGAGAACAGCCTACGAGCAGTACTTC.

The chain uses TRBV5-4 and TRBJ2-3, with TRBD2 identical over 7 bases. With 3 bases clipped from V and 0 bases from J, the junction kept 4 bases outside the gene matches. The CDR3 spans 15 residues. Germline CDR1 and CDR2: SGHNT and YYREEE (reference sequence). Here the CDR3 reads CASSSSSGSTDTQYF. The CDR3 DNA sequence: TGTGCCAGCAGCTCCTCTAGCGGTAGCACAGATACGCAGTATTTT.

V usage is TRBV19 and J usage is TRBJ2-7, with D possibly being TRBD2 (5 bases). Germline V lookup: CDR1 LNHDA, CDR2 SQIVND (reference sequence). V lost 5 bases, J lost 0 bases, and 11 bases lay in between. The CDR3 is 14 residues long. The CDR3: CASSPSGYSYEQYF. CDR3 in DNA: TGTGCCAGTAGTCCCTCGGGATACTCCTACGAGCAGTACTTC.

This chain uses TRBV6-5 with TRBJ1-2; D is ambiguous. CDR3 length: 13 amino acids. V was trimmed by 6 bases and J by 4 bases, leaving 12 bases between them. The germline V gene encodes CDR1 MNHEY and CDR2 SVGAGI. CDR3 sequence (DNA): TGTGCCAGCAGCCAACCCCAGGCCTATGGCTACACCTTC. This codes for CASSQPQAYGYTF.

The DNA for the CDR3 is TGCGCCAGCAGCTGGGGACTAGCGGGAGGATCCTACGAGCAGTACTTC. It is translated as CASSWGLAGGSYEQYF. This sequence joins TRBV5-1 and TRBJ2-7; 15 bases map to TRBD2. Looked up from germline, CDR1 is SGHRS and CDR2 is YFSETQ. The V segment lost 3 bases and the J segment 1 base; nucleotides outside the gene matches: 2. There are 16 residues in the CDR3.